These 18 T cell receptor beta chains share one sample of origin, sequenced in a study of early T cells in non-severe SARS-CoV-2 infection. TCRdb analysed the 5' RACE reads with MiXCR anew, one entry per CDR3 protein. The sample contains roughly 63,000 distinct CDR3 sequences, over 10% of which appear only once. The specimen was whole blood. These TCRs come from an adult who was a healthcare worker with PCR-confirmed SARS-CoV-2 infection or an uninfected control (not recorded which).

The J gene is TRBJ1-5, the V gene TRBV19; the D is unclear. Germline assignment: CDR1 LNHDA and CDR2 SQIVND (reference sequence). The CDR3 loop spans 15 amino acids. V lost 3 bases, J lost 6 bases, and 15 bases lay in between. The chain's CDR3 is CASSIYRERSQPQHF. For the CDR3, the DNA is TGTGCCAGTAGTATTTACCGGGAGAGATCTCAGCCCCAGCATTTT.

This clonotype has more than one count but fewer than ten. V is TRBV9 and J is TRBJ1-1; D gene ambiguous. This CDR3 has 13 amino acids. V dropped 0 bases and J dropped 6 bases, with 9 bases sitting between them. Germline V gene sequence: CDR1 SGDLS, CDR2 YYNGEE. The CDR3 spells CASSVDPRAEAFF. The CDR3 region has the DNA TGTGCCAGCAGCGTAGACCCAAGGGCTGAAGCTTTCTTT.

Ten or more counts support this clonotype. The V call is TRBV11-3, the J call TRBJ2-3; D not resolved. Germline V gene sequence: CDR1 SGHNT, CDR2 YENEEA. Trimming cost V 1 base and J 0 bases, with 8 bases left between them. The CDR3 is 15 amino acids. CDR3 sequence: CASSLAAWSTDTQYF. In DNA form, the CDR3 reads TGTGCCAGCAGCTTAGCGGCCTGGAGCACAGATACGCAGTATTTT.

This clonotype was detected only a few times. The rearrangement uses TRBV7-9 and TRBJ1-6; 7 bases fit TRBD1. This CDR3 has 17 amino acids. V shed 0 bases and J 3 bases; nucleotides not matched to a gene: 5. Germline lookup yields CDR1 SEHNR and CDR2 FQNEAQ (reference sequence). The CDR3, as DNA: TGTGCCAGCAGCTTAGCCCCAGGGGGTGTCTATAATTCACCCCTCCACTTT. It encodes CASSLAPGGVYNSPLHF.

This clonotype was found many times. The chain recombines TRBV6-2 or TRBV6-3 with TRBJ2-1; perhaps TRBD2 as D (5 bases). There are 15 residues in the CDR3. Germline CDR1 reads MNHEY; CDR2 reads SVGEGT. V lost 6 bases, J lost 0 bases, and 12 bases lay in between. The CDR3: CASRDLDSSYNEQFF. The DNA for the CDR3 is TGTGCCAGCAGGGACCTGGACTCCTCCTACAATGAGCAGTTCTTC.

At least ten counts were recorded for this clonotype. The CDR3 here is CAISQGQGARQPQHF. CDR3 sequence (DNA): TGTGCCATCAGTCAGGGACAGGGGGCAAGGCAGCCCCAGCATTTT. V is TRBV10-3 and J is TRBJ1-5, with 12 bases matching TRBD1. The CDR3 sequence is 15 residues long. V shed 5 bases and J 7 bases; nucleotides not matched to a gene: 6. The germline V gene has CDR1 ENHRY and CDR2 SYGVKD.

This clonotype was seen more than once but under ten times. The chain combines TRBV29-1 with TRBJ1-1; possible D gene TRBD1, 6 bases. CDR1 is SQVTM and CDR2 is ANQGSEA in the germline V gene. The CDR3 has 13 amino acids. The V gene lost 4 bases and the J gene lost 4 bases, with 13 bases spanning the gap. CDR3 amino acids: CSVARGVATEAFF. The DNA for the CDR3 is TGCAGCGTTGCCAGGGGAGTGGCCACTGAAGCTTTCTTT.

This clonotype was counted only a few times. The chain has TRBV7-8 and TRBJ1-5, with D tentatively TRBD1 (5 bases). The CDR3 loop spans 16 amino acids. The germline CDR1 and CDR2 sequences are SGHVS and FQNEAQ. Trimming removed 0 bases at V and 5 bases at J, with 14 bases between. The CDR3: CASSLARTHRDQPQHF. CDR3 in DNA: TGTGCCAGCAGCTTAGCGCGGACACACCGGGATCAGCCCCAGCATTTT.

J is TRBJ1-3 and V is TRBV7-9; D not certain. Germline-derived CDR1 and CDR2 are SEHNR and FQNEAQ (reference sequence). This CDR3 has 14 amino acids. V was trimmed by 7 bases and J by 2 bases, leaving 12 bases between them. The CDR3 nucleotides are TGTGCCAGCACCCCCCCTGGCCCTGGAAACACCATATATTTT. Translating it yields CASTPPGPGNTIYF.

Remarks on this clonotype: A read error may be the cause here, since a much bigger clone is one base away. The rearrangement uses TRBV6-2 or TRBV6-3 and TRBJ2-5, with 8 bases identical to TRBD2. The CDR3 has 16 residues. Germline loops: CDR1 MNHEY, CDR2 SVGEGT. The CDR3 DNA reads TGTGTCAGCAGTTACTCGAAAGCGGGGGTTGAGGAGACCCAGTACTTC. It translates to CVSSYSKAGVEETQYF.

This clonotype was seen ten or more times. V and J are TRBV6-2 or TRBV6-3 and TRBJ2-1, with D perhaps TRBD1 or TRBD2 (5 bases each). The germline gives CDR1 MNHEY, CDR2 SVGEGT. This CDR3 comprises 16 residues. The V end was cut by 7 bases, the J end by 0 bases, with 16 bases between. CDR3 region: CASNPFAGSSYNEQFF. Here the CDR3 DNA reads TGTGCCAGCAACCCCTTTGCAGGGAGCTCCTACAATGAGCAGTTCTTC.

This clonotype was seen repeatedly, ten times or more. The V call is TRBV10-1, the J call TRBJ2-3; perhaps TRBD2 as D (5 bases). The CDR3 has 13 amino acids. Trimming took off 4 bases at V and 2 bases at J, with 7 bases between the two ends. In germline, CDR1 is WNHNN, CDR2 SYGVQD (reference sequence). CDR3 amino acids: CASSAGFTDTQYF. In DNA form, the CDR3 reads TGCGCCAGCAGTGCGGGGTTCACAGATACGCAGTATTTT.

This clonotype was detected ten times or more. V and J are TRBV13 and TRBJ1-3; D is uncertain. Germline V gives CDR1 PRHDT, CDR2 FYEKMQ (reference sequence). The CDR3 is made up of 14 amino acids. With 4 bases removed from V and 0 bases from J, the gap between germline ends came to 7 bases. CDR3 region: CASSWVVSGNTIYF. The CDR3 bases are TGTGCCAGCAGCTGGGTGGTCTCTGGAAACACCATATATTTT.

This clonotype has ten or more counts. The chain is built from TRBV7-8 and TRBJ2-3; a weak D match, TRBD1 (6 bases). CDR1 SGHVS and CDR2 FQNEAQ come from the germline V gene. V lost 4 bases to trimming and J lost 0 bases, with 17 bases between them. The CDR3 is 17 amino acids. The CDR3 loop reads CASSSDIRDISTDTQYF. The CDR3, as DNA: TGTGCCAGCAGCTCAGACATTAGGGACATCAGCACAGATACGCAGTATTTT.

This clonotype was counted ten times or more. The CDR3 here is CASKGGRTNEKLFF. The CDR3 nucleotides read TGCGCCAGCAAGGGTGGGAGAACTAATGAAAAACTGTTTTTT. The V call is TRBV4-1, the J call TRBJ1-4; D remains unclear. The germline CDR1 and CDR2 sequences are MGHRA and YSYEKL. This CDR3 spans 14 amino acids. V was cut by 7 bases and J by 1 base, with 10 bases left in between.

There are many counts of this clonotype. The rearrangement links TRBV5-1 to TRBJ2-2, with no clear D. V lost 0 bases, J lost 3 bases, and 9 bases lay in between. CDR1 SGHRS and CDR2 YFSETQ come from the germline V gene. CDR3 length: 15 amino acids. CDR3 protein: CASSLAKKDTGELFF. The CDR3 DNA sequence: TGCGCCAGCAGCTTGGCCAAGAAGGACACCGGGGAGCTGTTTTTT.

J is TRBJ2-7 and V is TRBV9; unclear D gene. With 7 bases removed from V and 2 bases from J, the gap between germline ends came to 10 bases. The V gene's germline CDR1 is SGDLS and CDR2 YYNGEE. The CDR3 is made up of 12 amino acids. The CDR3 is CASGEQPYEQYF. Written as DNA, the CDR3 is TGTGCCAGCGGAGAACAGCCCTACGAGCAGTACTTC.

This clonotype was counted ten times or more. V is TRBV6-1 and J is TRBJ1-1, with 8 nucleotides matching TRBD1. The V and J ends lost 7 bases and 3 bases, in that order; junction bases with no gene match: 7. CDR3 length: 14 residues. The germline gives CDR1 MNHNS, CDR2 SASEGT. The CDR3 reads CASKIGQGYTEAFF. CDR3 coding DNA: TGTGCCAGCAAGATCGGACAGGGATACACTGAAGCTTTCTTT.